This T cell receptor (beta chain) originates from a study of Graves' ophthalmopathy and Graves' hyperthyroidism. Beta-chain TCR CDR3 regions were amplified from RNA transcripts. An initial RT-PCR round employing HTBI primers preceded a second-round multiplex PCR. TCRdb re-called the multiplex PCR reads through MiXCR, storing one row per CDR3 protein. The sample lists 200,000 to 300,000 distinct CDR3 sequences; approximately 42% were seen once. What was sequenced was peripheral blood. The receptor was isolated from an adult man with Graves' ophthalmopathy.

The CDR3 loop is CSARGGRDYEQYF. CDR3 DNA sequence: TGCAGTGCTAGGGGTGGCAGGGACTACGAGCAGTACTTC. V is TRBV20-1 and J is TRBJ2-7; weak D call: TRBD1 (5 bases). V was cut by 3 bases and J by 3 bases, with 12 bases left in between. This CDR3 comprises 13 residues. Germline V gives CDR1 DFQATT, CDR2 SNEGSKA (reference sequence).